This passage covers 7 T cell receptor beta chains from one sample sequenced in a study of cytotoxic CD8 clonotypes in ibrutinib-treated CLL. The assay was immunoSEQ multiplex PCR, and TCRdb's table has in-frame clones only and misses some. The sample includes 250,000 to 350,000 clones, around 76% of them seen just once. The sample in question was PBMCs, obtained at disease progression, from a patient treated with ibrutinib. The receptors originated from a human donor with chronic lymphocytic leukemia.

This rearrangement joins TRBV5-1 to TRBJ2-1, with D perhaps TRBD1 (6 bases). Per the germline V gene, CDR1 is SGHRS and CDR2 is YFSETQ. V was pared by 0 bases and J by 8 bases, with 15 bases between. This CDR3 spans 15 amino acids. The CDR3 sequence: CASSLAGDTRHEQFF. CDR3 in DNA: TGCGCCAGCAGCTTGGCCGGGGACACGCGTCATGAGCAGTTCTTC.

V gene TRBV11-3 combines with J gene TRBJ2-1; 9 positions match TRBD1. The junction had 2 bases not matched to a gene; V was cut back by 3 bases and J by 8 bases. The germline gives CDR1 SGHNT, CDR2 YENEEA. This CDR3 has 13 amino acids. This CDR3 reads CASSFTGGYEQFF. The CDR3 DNA reads as TGTGCCAGCAGCTTTACAGGGGGCTATGAGCAGTTCTTC.

The J gene is TRBJ2-7, the V gene TRBV7-6, with 7 bases fitting TRBD2. J was trimmed by 3 bases and V by 5 bases; bases with no gene match: 7. Per germline, CDR1 SGHVS and CDR2 FNYEAQ. The CDR3 spans 14 residues. As DNA, the CDR3 is TGTGCCAGCAGCGACGCGCGGGGGATCTACGAGCAGTACTTC. It codes for CASSDARGIYEQYF.

This clone was detected only once. At one of its ends the junction is not consistent with the germline gene, which may arise from a read error. V is TRBV20-1 and J is TRBJ2-1; TRBD1 aligns across 8 bases. The CDR3 contains 11 residues. Looked up from germline, CDR1 is DFQATT and CDR2 is SNEGSKA (reference sequence). This CDR3 is CSARPRDRLLF. CDR3 in DNA: TGCAGTGCTAGACCCCGGGACAGGCTGCTCTTC.

The chain joins TRBV19 to TRBJ1-1; D is ambiguous. Germline CDR1 is LNHDA and CDR2 is SQIVND (reference sequence). V lost 5 bases and J lost 3, with 7 bases in between. CDR3 size: 12 residues. The CDR3 coding sequence is TGTGCCAGTAGTGTAGGATACACTGAAGCTTTCTTT. It translates to CASSVGYTEAFF.

J is TRBJ1-1 and V is TRBV5-1; D unclear. The V end lost 3 bases, the J end lost 3 bases, and 12 bases lay between the germline ends. Germline CDR1 reads SGHRS; CDR2 reads YFSETQ. This CDR3 region has 14 residues. CDR3 DNA: TGCGCCAGCAGCTCCCGAGGGTCTGACACTGAAGCTTTCTTT. Encoded protein: CASSSRGSDTEAFF. Full variable domain (missing parts from reference TRBV5-1 and TRBJ1-1): KAGVTQTPRYLIKTRGQQVTLSCSPISGHRSVSWYQQTPGQGLQFLFEYFSETQRNKGNFPGRFSGRQFSNSRSEMNVSTLELGDSALYLCASSSRGSDTEAFFGQGTRLTVV.

The V call is TRBV4-3, the J call TRBJ2-7; D gene ambiguous. Germline values: CDR1 LGHNA, CDR2 YSLEER. The V and J ends lost 0 bases and 0 bases respectively, with 12 bases between them. This CDR3 contains 16 residues. The CDR3 is CASSQDPIGFSYEQYF. CDR3 nucleotide sequence: TGCGCCAGCAGCCAAGATCCTATCGGGTTCTCCTACGAGCAGTACTTC.